Included here is one T cell receptor (beta chain) sequence, with context. This clonotype appeared many times. Its cognate antigen has yet to be identified. No much larger clone exists at a distance of one base, and base qualities are not known. The data belong to a study of spatial heterogeneity in lung cancer (dated by TCRdb to between 2017 and 2020). As for the study more broadly: Beta-chain transcripts were consistently detected in greater numbers than alpha-chain transcripts, which likely reflects a higher abundance of beta-chain transcripts. In non-small cell lung cancer, the study quantitatively compared TCR alpha and beta repertoires across several tumor regions, matched nontumor lung, and blood. In the raw uncorrected reads, each unique combination of TCR and UMI appeared on average more than ten times. TCR transcript counts in tumor regions correlated strongly with a T cell transcriptional module score from matched bulk RNA-seq. The study linked features of the TCR repertoire to counts of nonsynonymous mutations, which were determined by whole-exome sequencing of tumor tissue. At surgery, both alpha and beta chains were TCR-sequenced in 200 to 250 tumor regions, roughly 64 matched nontumor lung samples and some 60 PBMC samples.

The method behind the library was 5' RACE. Sequencer: NextSeq 500. To allow correction of PCR and sequencing errors, the TCR library protocol tagged every TCR cDNA molecule with a unique molecular identifier. The authors processed their data as follows. Decombinator tools were used for TCR identification, UMI-based error correction and CDR3 extraction. Expanded TCRs were defined as those above a frequency of 2 per 1,000, corresponding to the top 1% of the tumor frequency distribution. Expanded tumor TCRs statistically deemed absent (corrected P<0.05) from at least one tumor region were classed as regional, and all other expanded tumor TCRs were classed as ubiquitous. Renyi diversity was calculated using the R vegan package after each repertoire was subsampled 100 times to 5,000 TCRs. CDR3 similarity networks were constructed using string-kernel similarity of amino acid triplets, with links drawn between CDR3s whose pairwise similarity was above 0.82. TCRdb itself trimmed the public reads at Q25 with fastp, ran MiXCR and retained productive beta chains. Rows are unified per CDR3 protein, each entry keeping the most common DNA and genes. What appears here as the V and J calls and clone size reflects TCRdb's work, not the paper's. For this sample there are about 8,000 distinct CDR3 sequences; around 9.6% appear just once. The top ten clonotypes cover 12% of the sample.

The investigation overall reported the following: The tumor nonsynonymous mutation count correlated with the number of expanded intratumoral alpha and beta TCRs. The count of ubiquitous expanded TCRs correlated with the count of ubiquitous nonsynonymous mutations, and the count of regional expanded TCRs correlated with the count of regional nonsynonymous mutations. Additional single-cell paired TCR alpha and beta sequencing was considered necessary to confirm, at a functional level, the hypothesis that regional TCRs recognize regional mutations. Estimated TCR-seq coverage of tumor T cells was only roughly 7.3% for alpha chains and 13% for beta chains.

Including the terminal cysteine and phenylalanine, the CDR3 comprises 15 residues. The retained sequence is limited to the CDR3, 45 bases, with the frame set at the first base. The germline V gene (reference sequence) gives CDR1 as DFQATT and CDR2 as SNEGSKA. V is clipped by 5 bases and J by 3 bases, and the sequence between their germline boundaries is 18 bases long. According to the study, the label for this sample's time point signals: sample taken at primary tumor resection. Donors were around 71 patients with early-stage, untreated non-small cell lung cancer from the lung TRACERx cohort. For TCR sequencing, whole RNA was extracted from tumor and nontumor lung tissue, or from cryopreserved PBMC samples, and no cell sorting was done. A patient was chosen for TCR sequencing only when enough RNA was available from at least two tumor regions. A lung pathologist reviewed the tumor and adjacent nontumor lung specimens before the specimens were selected.

The source material was lung tumor tissue, sampled at surgery. The clonotype was recovered from a male donor with early-stage non-small cell lung cancer. The chain joins TRBV20-1 to TRBJ2-3, and TRBD2 may be the D gene, going by 6 matching bases. The DNA is as follows: TGCAGTGCTGACCGCAGCGGGCCTTCGACAGATACGCAGTATTTT. This codes for CSADRSGPSTDTQYF.